This TCR beta chain stems from a study of T cells in women clearing cervical HPV infection. Study overall: Donors had HPV16-related CIN3 or worse; 2 had invasive cancer. Control women cleared a single incident HPV16 infection within 12 months.

Note on this clone: Sequencing ends 3 residues short of the CDR3 end; the germline J gene provides the rest.

Germline CDR1 MNHEY, CDR2 SMNVEV (reference sequence). CDR3 length: 13 residues. Data came from immunoSEQ multiplex PCR; TCRdb stores just in-frame clones and leaves some out. The sample table includes roughly 30,000 clones. The specimen sequenced was blood buffy coat. This TCR was recovered from a woman aged 18 to 75 with a cervical HPV16 infection that either progressed to CIN3+ or cleared (not recorded which). V gene TRBV27 combines with J gene TRBJ2-5; D ambiguous. The DNA read from the CDR3 is TGTGCCAGCAGCCCCCCTTACCAAGCCACC. Its protein is CASSPPYQAT. The full-length CDR3 reads as CASSPPYQATQYF.